These T cell receptor beta chains were read from a single sample in a study of cytomegalovirus exposure and HLA in healthy donors. Here immunoSEQ multiplex PCR was the method, and the copy in TCRdb shows in-frame clones only, minus some. The repertoire has roughly 180,000 clones, 80% of them found once; the top ten carry approximately 6.8%. The sample consisted of PBMCs. Receptors originate from a man under 40 in good health and CMV-seropositive. The conserved cysteine and the conserved F or W are not part of the CDR3 here. Each record gives: J gene, V gene, CDR3 protein.

TRBJ1-1,TRBV27,ASSLDSFVQGRGTEAF
TRBJ2-5,TRBV5-4,ASSLARGSAEETQY
TRBJ2-2,TRBV27,ASSVGQNTGELF
TRBJ2-3,TRBV6-1,ASSAGGDTDTQY
TRBJ1-2,TRBV4-3,ASSRRDRANYGYT
TRBJ2-5,TRBV4-3,ASSQDSRGGFETQY
TRBJ2-1,TRBV7-3,ASSLYPGGEQF
TRBJ2-2,TRBV28,ASSSRYTNTGELF
TRBJ2-4,TRBV7-2,ASSLQDIQY
TRBJ2-2,TRBV4-3,ASSQDQTGELF
TRBJ2-5,TRBV5-6,ASSGGLAARQETQY
TRBJ2-3,TRBV6-6,ASSRLRASTDTQY
TRBJ2-7,TRBV10-3,ATGQGVNEQY
TRBJ2-1,TRBV6-4,ASRLTSGGQQF
TRBJ1-4,TRBV27,ASSSTVSEKLF
TRBJ2-5,TRBV30,AWSTGVEETQY
TRBJ2-2,TRBV9,ASSVTGQGLNTGELF
TRBJ1-4,TRBV4-3,ASSQVIRGGEKLF
TRBJ2-1,TRBV9,ASSVGQRNEQF
TRBJ2-1,TRBV7-3,ASSLNPVTGFSYNEQF
TRBJ1-5,TRBV7-9,ASSVSDRGNQPQH
TRBJ1-5,TRBV5-5,ASSSQGNSNQPQH
TRBJ1-2,TRBV11-3,ASSQTAGLCT
TRBJ2-7,TRBV4-3,ASSQSRTGSHEQY
TRBJ1-2,TRBV28,ASSPLYRGYGYT
TRBJ2-1,TRBV11-3,ASSLGGLAGLSSYNEQF
TRBJ2-3,TRBV7-6,ASSFGQGPPDTQY
TRBJ2-1,TRBV29-1,SVDLWASPNNEQF
TRBJ2-2,TRBV10-3,AISEGGAGELF
TRBJ2-1,TRBV27,ASSFPHPGGGEF
TRBJ2-1,TRBV9,ASSEPPGGGYNEQF
TRBJ2-2,TRBV29-1,SVGGRDTGELF
TRBJ2-1,TRBV6-6,ASSVTSGRAREQF
TRBJ1-1,TRBV29-1,SVVRGYTEAF
TRBJ1-1,TRBV4-2,ASSQKPSDRGNTEAF
TRBJ1-2,TRBV5-1,ASSARDSFYGYT
TRBJ1-2,TRBV7-8,ASRDYGRGPNYGYT
TRBJ2-7,TRBV7-2,ASSAGQAIYEQY
TRBJ1-1,TRBV7-9,ASSLVSEAF
TRBJ2-3,TRBV9,ASSVAQADTQY
TRBJ2-1,TRBV27,ASNSQGDEQF